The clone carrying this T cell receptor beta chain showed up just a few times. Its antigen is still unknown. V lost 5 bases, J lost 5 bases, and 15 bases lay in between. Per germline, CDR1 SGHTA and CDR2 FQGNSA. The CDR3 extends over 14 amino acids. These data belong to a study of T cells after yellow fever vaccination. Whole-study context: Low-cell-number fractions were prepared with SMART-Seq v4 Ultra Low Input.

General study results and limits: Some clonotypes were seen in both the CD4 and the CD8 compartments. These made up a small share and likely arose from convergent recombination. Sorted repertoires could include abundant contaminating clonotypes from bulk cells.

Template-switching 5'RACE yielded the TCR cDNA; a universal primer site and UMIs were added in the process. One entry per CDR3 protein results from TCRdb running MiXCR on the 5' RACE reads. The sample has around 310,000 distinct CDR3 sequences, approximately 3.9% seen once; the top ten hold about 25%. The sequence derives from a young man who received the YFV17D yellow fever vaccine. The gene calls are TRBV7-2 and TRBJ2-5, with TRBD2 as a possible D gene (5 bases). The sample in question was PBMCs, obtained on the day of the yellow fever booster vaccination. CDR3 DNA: TGTGCCAGCAGCCGGACTCAAGGCAGGGAGACCCAGTACTTC. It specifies CASSRTQGRETQYF. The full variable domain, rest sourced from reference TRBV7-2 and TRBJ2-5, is GAGVSQSPSNKVTEKGKDVELRCDPISGHTALYWYRQSLGQGLEFLIYFQGNSAPDKSGLPSDRFSAERTGGSVSTLTIQRTQQEDSAVYLCASSRTQGRETQYFGPGTRLLVL.